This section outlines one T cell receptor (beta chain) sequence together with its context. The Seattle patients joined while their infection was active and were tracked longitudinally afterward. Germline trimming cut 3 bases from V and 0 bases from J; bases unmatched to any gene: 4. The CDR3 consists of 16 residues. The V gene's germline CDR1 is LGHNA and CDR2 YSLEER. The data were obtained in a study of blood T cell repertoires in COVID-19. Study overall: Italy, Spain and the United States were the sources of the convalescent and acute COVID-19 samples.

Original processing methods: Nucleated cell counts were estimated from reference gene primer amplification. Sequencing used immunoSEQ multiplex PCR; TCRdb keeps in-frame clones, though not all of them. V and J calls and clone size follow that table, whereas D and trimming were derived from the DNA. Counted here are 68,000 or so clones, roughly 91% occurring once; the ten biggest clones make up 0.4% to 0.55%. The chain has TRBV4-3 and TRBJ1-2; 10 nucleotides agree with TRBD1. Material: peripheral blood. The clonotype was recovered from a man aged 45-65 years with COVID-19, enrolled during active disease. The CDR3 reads CASSQWGQGPNYGYTF. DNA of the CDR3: TGCGCCAGCAGCCAGTGGGGACAGGGGCCTAACTATGGCTACACCTTC.